These T cell receptor beta chains were read from a single sample in a study of T cell responses to AZD1222 COVID-19 vaccine. Data came from immunoSEQ multiplex PCR; TCRdb stores just in-frame clones and leaves some out. The table has some 200,000 clones, approximately 92% seen once; the top ten hold around 3.6%. Material: peripheral blood, obtained 28 days after the second dose of the MenACWY control vaccine. These receptors originate from an adult who received the MenACWY meningococcal vaccine as a control. The CDR3 runs from the conserved cysteine through the conserved F or W. Fields, in order: clone size, V gene, J gene, D gene, CDR3 protein, CDR3 DNA. D genes are given only for firm matches. Rows may omit the clone size; those that give it use once, few, many or a size class.

size: NA; V: TRBV7-2; J: TRBJ2-1; D: NA; CDR3: CASSQELARREQFF; DNA: TGTGCCAGCAGCCAAGAGCTAGCCCGCCGTGAGCAGTTCTTC
size: few; V: TRBV24-1; J: TRBJ2-1; D: TRBD2; CDR3: CATRGLAGGNEQFF; DNA: TGTGCCACCAGAGGACTAGCGGGAGGGAATGAGCAGTTCTTC
size: NA; V: TRBV27; J: TRBJ2-7; D: TRBD2; CDR3: CASGPGSGRLYEQYF; DNA: TGTGCCAGCGGACCGGGGAGCGGGAGACTATACGAGCAGTACTTC
size: NA; V: TRBV19; J: TRBJ1-2; D: NA; CDR3: CASSHRGGSLVTF; DNA: TGTGCCAGTAGTCATCGCGGCGGCAGCCTGGTCACCTTC
size: NA; V: TRBV2; J: TRBJ2-1; D: TRBD2; CDR3: CASSVTSGTYNEQFF; DNA: TGTGCCAGCAGTGTAACTAGCGGGACTTACAATGAGCAGTTCTTC
size: NA; V: TRBV7-8; J: TRBJ2-1; D: TRBD2; CDR3: CASSLEPSGNEQFF; DNA: TGTGCCAGCAGCTTAGAACCTAGCGGGAATGAGCAGTTCTTC
size: NA; V: TRBV7-3; J: TRBJ1-1; D: TRBD1; CDR3: CASPTGRNTEAFF; DNA: TGTGCCAGCCCGACAGGGAGGAACACTGAAGCTTTCTTT
size: NA; V: TRBV6-2/TRBV6-3; J: TRBJ1-2; D: NA; CDR3: CASSYSGRTDYGYTF; DNA: TGTGCCAGCAGTTACTCGGGGAGGACCGACTATGGCTACACCTTC
size: NA; V: TRBV28; J: TRBJ1-5; D: NA; CDR3: CASSRHGGHQPQHF; DNA: TGTGCCAGCAGTCGGCACGGGGGCCATCAGCCCCAGCATTTT
size: few; V: TRBV5-5; J: TRBJ1-5; D: TRBD1; CDR3: CASSGGQGRGNQPQHF; DNA: TGTGCCAGCAGCGGGGGACAGGGGAGGGGCAATCAGCCCCAGCATTTT
size: NA; V: TRBV7-7; J: TRBJ2-5; D: TRBD2; CDR3: CASSLLSSGDQETQYF; DNA: TGTGCTAGCAGCTTACTCTCTAGCGGGGACCAAGAGACCCAGTACTTC
size: NA; V: TRBV7-9; J: TRBJ2-1; D: TRBD2; CDR3: CASSFTSGGFNEQFF; DNA: TGTGCCAGCAGCTTTACTAGCGGGGGCTTCAATGAGCAGTTCTTC
size: NA; V: TRBV18; J: TRBJ1-4; D: NA; CDR3: CASSPGGKLFF; DNA: TGTGCCAGCTCACCCGGGGGAAAACTGTTTTTT
size: NA; V: TRBV7-6; J: TRBJ2-2; D: NA; CDR3: CASSSIQPGVNTGELFF; DNA: TGTGCCAGCAGCTCCATCCAGCCGGGAGTAAACACCGGGGAGCTGTTTTTT
size: NA; V: TRBV15; J: TRBJ1-3; D: NA; CDR3: CATSRDRVWGNTIYF; DNA: TGTGCCACCAGCAGAGATCGGGTCTGGGGAAACACCATATATTTT
size: NA; V: TRBV7-3; J: TRBJ2-5; D: NA; CDR3: CASSLGTHREETQYF; DNA: TGTGCCAGCAGCCTCGGGACTCATAGAGAAGAGACCCAGTACTTC
size: NA; V: TRBV9; J: TRBJ2-2; D: NA; CDR3: CASSVNGDSNTGELFF; DNA: TGTGCCAGCAGCGTAAATGGGGATTCGAACACCGGGGAGCTGTTTTTT
size: NA; V: TRBV7-9; J: TRBJ1-4; D: NA; CDR3: CASSRRTNEKLFF; DNA: TGTGCCAGCAGCCGTCGAACTAATGAAAAACTGTTTTTT
size: once; V: TRBV2; J: TRBJ2-6; D: NA; CDR3: CASSEGQSPGANVLTF; DNA: TGTGCCAGCAGTGAAGGACAGAGCCCTGGGGCCAACGTCCTGACTTTC
size: NA; V: TRBV5-6; J: TRBJ1-6; D: NA; CDR3: CASSQLSYNSPLHF; DNA: TGTGCCAGCAGTCAACTCTCCTATAATTCACCCCTCCACTTT
size: NA; V: TRBV12-3/TRBV12-4; J: TRBJ2-7; D: NA; CDR3: CASSSSLTNEQYF; DNA: TGTGCCAGCAGTTCCTCCCTGACAAACGAGCAGTACTTC
size: NA; V: TRBV7-8; J: TRBJ1-5; D: TRBD1; CDR3: CASSLGVDRGNQPQHF; DNA: TGTGCCAGCAGCTTAGGTGTGGACAGGGGCAATCAGCCCCAGCATTTT
size: NA; V: TRBV7-8; J: TRBJ1-1; D: NA; CDR3: CASSLAHAPQVEAFF; DNA: TGTGCCAGCAGCTTAGCGCACGCACCTCAGGTAGAAGCTTTCTTT
size: NA; V: TRBV6-9; J: TRBJ1-4; D: NA; CDR3: CASSYPQGIGEKLFF; DNA: TGTGCCAGCAGTTACCCCCAGGGGATTGGGGAAAAACTGTTTTTT
size: NA; V: TRBV7-3; J: TRBJ2-3; D: NA; CDR3: CASSKGQGLDTQYF; DNA: TGTGCCAGCAGCAAGGGACAAGGTCTAGATACGCAGTATTTT
size: NA; V: TRBV7-6; J: TRBJ1-3; D: NA; CDR3: CASSSDAPPGNTIYF; DNA: TGTGCCAGCAGCTCTGACGCTCCCCCTGGAAACACCATATATTTT
size: once; V: TRBV30; J: TRBJ2-3; D: NA; CDR3: CAWSQSNSELFGTQYF; DNA: TGTGCCTGGAGTCAAAGCAACTCCGAGCTCTTTGGTACGCAGTATTTT
size: NA; V: TRBV5-1; J: TRBJ1-1; D: TRBD1; CDR3: CASSVSGGRWNTEAFF; DNA: TGCGCCAGCAGCGTGTCAGGGGGCAGGTGGAACACTGAAGCTTTCTTT
size: NA; V: TRBV5-1; J: TRBJ1-2; D: TRBD1; CDR3: CASSVPDRGRYGYTF; DNA: TGCGCCAGCAGCGTGCCTGACAGGGGTCGTTATGGCTACACCTTC
size: NA; V: TRBV4-3; J: TRBJ2-1; D: NA; CDR3: CASSQEVGRTINEQFF; DNA: TGCGCCAGCAGCCAAGAAGTTGGTAGGACCATCAATGAGCAGTTCTTC
size: NA; V: TRBV6-2/TRBV6-3; J: TRBJ2-1; D: NA; CDR3: CASSSQLREQFF; DNA: TGTGCCAGCAGTTCCCAGCTGAGGGAGCAGTTCTTC
size: NA; V: TRBV6-1; J: TRBJ1-5; D: NA; CDR3: CASSEQGTQPQHF; DNA: TGTGCCAGCAGTGAACAGGGGACTCAGCCCCAGCATTTT
size: few; V: TRBV19; J: TRBJ1-2; D: TRBD1; CDR3: CASMARGREAGGYTF; DNA: TGTGCCAGTATGGCCAGGGGGCGAGAGGCGGGTGGCTACACCTTC
size: once; V: TRBV6-5; J: TRBJ2-1; D: NA; CDR3: CASMRDILAYNEQFF; DNA: TGTGCCAGCATGAGGGATATACTCGCGTACAATGAGCAGTTCTTC
size: NA; V: TRBV4-3; J: TRBJ1-4; D: NA; CDR3: CASSQAGDTEKLFF; DNA: TGCGCCAGCAGCCAAGCGGGGGACACCGAAAAACTGTTTTTT
size: NA; V: TRBV19; J: TRBJ1-3; D: NA; CDR3: CASSMARGYSGNTIYF; DNA: TGTGCCAGTAGTATGGCGAGGGGGTACTCTGGAAACACCATATATTTT
size: NA; V: TRBV29-1; J: TRBJ1-2; D: NA; CDR3: CSAEGPGDYGYTF; DNA: TGCAGTGCCGAGGGGCCAGGGGACTATGGCTACACCTTC
size: NA; V: TRBV28; J: TRBJ2-5; D: NA; CDR3: CATFQATVNTQYF; DNA: TGTGCCACCTTCCAAGCCACAGTGAATACCCAGTACTTC
size: NA; V: TRBV19; J: TRBJ2-7; D: TRBD2; CDR3: CASRPGGSYEQYF; DNA: TGTGCCAGTCGCCCGGGGGGGAGCTACGAGCAGTACTTC
size: NA; V: TRBV7-9; J: TRBJ2-3; D: TRBD2; CDR3: CASSLGLPLPTDTQYF; DNA: TGTGCCAGCAGCTTGGGACTACCCCTCCCCACAGATACGCAGTATTTT
size: NA; V: TRBV5-1; J: TRBJ1-1; D: NA; CDR3: CASSLSRVAEAFF; DNA: TGCGCCAGCAGCTTGTCCCGGGTCGCTGAAGCTTTCTTT
size: once; V: TRBV5-6; J: TRBJ1-2; D: NA; CDR3: CASRRAAGVRHGYTF; DNA: TGTGCCAGCAGGCGGGCGGCAGGGGTTCGGCATGGCTACACCTTC
size: NA; V: TRBV29-1; J: TRBJ1-2; D: TRBD1; CDR3: CSGSSPGTGYGYTF; DNA: TGCAGCGGGTCATCCCCCGGGACAGGGTATGGCTACACCTTC
size: NA; V: TRBV3-1/TRBV3-2; J: TRBJ2-3; D: TRBD2; CDR3: CASSQGSGTADTQYF; DNA: TGTGCCAGCAGCCAAGGCAGCGGGACGGCAGATACGCAGTATTTT
size: NA; V: TRBV27; J: TRBJ1-5; D: NA; CDR3: CASSTTRDQHF; DNA: TGTGCCAGCAGCACAACCCGGGACCAGCATTTT
size: NA; V: TRBV7-3; J: TRBJ1-2; D: TRBD1; CDR3: CASSPRQGADHYGYTF; DNA: TGTGCCAGCAGCCCGCGACAGGGGGCCGACCACTATGGCTACACCTTC
size: NA; V: TRBV27; J: TRBJ1-5; D: TRBD1; CDR3: CASSRQGVNQPQHF; DNA: TGTGCCAGCAGCCGACAGGGGGTCAATCAGCCCCAGCATTTT
size: once; V: TRBV10-2; J: TRBJ2-2; D: NA; CDR3: CASSATRNTGELFF; DNA: TGCGCCAGCAGTGCGACTAGGAACACCGGGGAGCTGTTTTTT
size: many; V: TRBV9; J: TRBJ2-3; D: TRBD2; CDR3: CASGYSGILTDTQYF; DNA: TGTGCCAGCGGCTATAGCGGGATACTCACAGATACGCAGTATTTT
size: NA; V: TRBV5-6; J: TRBJ2-7; D: NA; CDR3: CASSLVSAWPYEQYF; DNA: TGTGCCAGCAGCTTGGTTTCGGCGTGGCCCTACGAGCAGTACTTC
size: NA; V: TRBV29-1; J: TRBJ1-2; D: NA; CDR3: CSVDAGYTF; DNA: TGCAGCGTTGACGCTGGCTACACCTTC
size: NA; V: TRBV28; J: TRBJ1-6; D: NA; CDR3: CASGNYSPLHF; DNA: TGTGCCAGCGGAAACTATTCACCCCTCCACTTT
size: NA; V: TRBV6-5; J: TRBJ1-5; D: NA; CDR3: CASGKDPPQPQHF; DNA: TGTGCCAGCGGGAAGGACCCTCCTCAGCCCCAGCATTTT
size: NA; V: TRBV11-3; J: TRBJ2-2; D: NA; CDR3: CASSWRENTGELFF; DNA: TGTGCCAGCAGCTGGCGAGAGAACACCGGGGAGCTGTTTTTT
size: NA; V: TRBV7-8; J: TRBJ2-7; D: NA; CDR3: CASSLARGSYEQYF; DNA: TGTGCCAGCAGCTTAGCGCGCGGCTCCTACGAGCAGTACTTC
size: NA; V: TRBV10-1; J: TRBJ2-7; D: NA; CDR3: CARSRAPKDPPHYEQYF; DNA: TGCGCCAGATCCCGGGCACCTAAAGACCCTCCCCACTACGAGCAGTACTTC
size: NA; V: TRBV27; J: TRBJ1-1; D: NA; CDR3: CASSYGHGAGADAFF; DNA: TGTGCCAGCAGTTACGGACACGGGGCGGGGGCGGACGCTTTCTTT
size: NA; V: TRBV4-3; J: TRBJ1-1; D: NA; CDR3: CASSQVVGVGNTEAFF; DNA: TGCGCCAGCAGCCAAGTAGTTGGGGTTGGGAACACTGAAGCTTTCTTT
size: NA; V: TRBV5-6; J: TRBJ2-7; D: NA; CDR3: CASSRRGGTGTPQYF; DNA: TGTGCCAGCAGCAGGAGGGGCGGAACGGGGACACCCCAGTACTTC
size: NA; V: TRBV13; J: TRBJ2-1; D: TRBD2; CDR3: CASSFSGSSYNEQFF; DNA: TGTGCCAGCAGCTTTAGCGGGAGCTCCTACAATGAGCAGTTCTTC